These T cell receptor beta chains were read from a single sample in a study of CD8 T cells in ankylosing spondylitis. TCRdb re-derived calls from the 5' RACE reads in MiXCR, one entry per CDR3 protein. The sample yields approximately 500,000 distinct CDR3 sequences, 10% to 15% seen once. The sequenced material came from blood, either unsorted or a sorted T cell fraction (not recorded which). All receptors derive from a male donor with ankylosing spondylitis. CDR3s include the opening cysteine and the closing phenylalanine or tryptophan. A D gene is named only where the DNA matches it firmly. Clone size appears in some rows only: once, few, many, or a class for an expanded clone.

TRBJ2-7 NA TRBD1 TRBV19 14 TGTGCCAGTAGACCAACCCGGGACAGCTACGAGCAGTACTTC CASRPTRDSYEQYF
TRBJ2-5 NA TRBD1 TRBV12-3/TRBV12-4 16 TGTGCCAGCAGAGCCGGGACAGGGACACTTAAGGAGACCCAGTACTTC CASRAGTGTLKETQYF
TRBJ1-2 NA TRBD1 TRBV6-5 14 TGTGCCAGCAGTTCTCCAGGGGGCTCCTATGGCTACACCTTC CASSSPGGSYGYTF
TRBJ1-5 NA NA TRBV27 13 TGTGCCAGCAGTTTATTTGGGGGCCAGCCCCAGCATTTT CASSLFGGQPQHF
TRBJ2-3 NA TRBD2 TRBV15 17 TGTGCCACCAGCACTCGGACTAGCGGGAGGGGCACAGATACGCAGTATTTT CATSTRTSGRGTDTQYF
TRBJ1-2 few NA TRBV5-1 18 TGCGCCAGCAGCCCCTGGGGGGACGGACTCTACTACAACTATGGCTACACCTTC CASSPWGDGLYYNYGYTF
TRBJ2-2 few NA TRBV20-1 15 TGCAGTGCTAGAGTGGAGGGAAGGAGGACCGGGGAGCTGTTTTTT CSARVEGRRTGELFF
TRBJ2-2 NA TRBD2 TRBV11-2 18 TGTGCCAGCAGCTTAACCCTGGGACTAGCAATCCAGGCCGGGGAGCTGTTTTTT CASSLTLGLAIQAGELFF
TRBJ1-2 NA NA TRBV15 15 TGTGCCACCAGCAGAGATGGCAGCCTTAACTATGGCTACACCTTC CATSRDGSLNYGYTF
TRBJ2-7 few TRBD2 TRBV3-1 14 TGTGCCAGCAGCCAAAGGGGACTAAACTACGAGCAGTACTTC CASSQRGLNYEQYF
TRBJ2-5 few TRBD2 TRBV27 15 TGTGCCAGCAGTAATGGACTAGCGGGACAAGAGACCCAGTACTTC CASSNGLAGQETQYF
TRBJ2-1 few NA TRBV7-6 15 TGTGCCAGCAGCTTAGGGCAGAACCCCACCAATGAGCAGTTCTTC CASSLGQNPTNEQFF
TRBJ2-7 few NA TRBV2 15 TGTGCCAGCAGTAAGTCGGCCGGGACGGTGGTAGAGCAGTACTTC CASSKSAGTVVEQYF
TRBJ1-3 few NA TRBV10-2 14 TGCGCCAGCAGTGAGTCGGTATTTGGAAACACCATATATTTT CASSESVFGNTIYF
TRBJ2-1 few TRBD1 TRBV20-1 14 TGCAGTGCTACCATACCGGGACAGCATAATGAGCAGTTCTTC CSATIPGQHNEQFF